This T cell receptor beta chain stems from a study of T cells in localized non-small cell lung cancer. Study-level points and caveats: Adjacent lung tissue had a median about 57 of the top 100 clones found in the tumor. It remains possible that heterogeneity exists, since only one tumor region was sequenced.

Turning to this clone: Its antigen is not known.

TCRdb keeps only in-frame clones here, not all; method: immunoSEQ multiplex PCR. The sample has tens of thousands of clones; 84% are singletons. V lost 10 bases and J 0 bases, leaving 7 bases between the germline ends. Germline CDR1 reads SNHLY; CDR2 reads FYNNEI. The CDR3 runs 13 residues. This clonotype was obtained from a female donor older than 55 with stage I lung adenocarcinoma. The sequences come from peripheral blood, collected before any cancer treatment. The V call is TRBV2, the J call TRBJ2-6; D gene unclear. The CDR3 coding sequence is TGTGCCACCATGGGCTCTGGGGCCAACGTCCTGACTTTC. Translation: CATMGSGANVLTF.